This is a list of T cell receptor beta chains from one sample in a study of radiation and T cells in renal cell carcinoma. TCRdb's table, derived via immunoSEQ multiplex PCR, lists solely in-frame clones and lacks some. Of fewer than 85,000 clones listed, roughly 87% are singletons. The material was blood, obtained from a patient whose treatment included radiotherapy and nephrectomy. Every receptor here comes from a woman in her 70s with renal cell carcinoma. CDR3s include the opening cysteine and the closing phenylalanine or tryptophan. The order of the fields is D gene, J gene, V gene, clone size, CDR3 protein, CDR3 DNA. The D gene is left open where the match is weak. Clone size, where shown, is once, few, many, or a class for clones that have expanded.

>-|TRBJ2-1|TRBV5-1|-
CASSWGFWVPGAHNEQFF
TGCGCCAGCAGCTGGGGGTTTTGGGTTCCGGGGGCCCACAATGAGCAGTTCTTC
>-|TRBJ1-1|TRBV11-3|-
CASSLEAWAEAFF
TGTGCCAGCAGCTTAGAGGCTTGGGCCGAAGCTTTCTTT
>-|TRBJ2-1|TRBV7-8|-
CASSSVGFGSYNEQFF
TGTGCCAGCAGCTCGGTGGGGTTTGGTTCCTACAATGAGCAGTTCTTC
>-|TRBJ2-1|TRBV29-1|-
CSVQKTRGPGEQFF
TGCAGCGTCCAAAAAACCCGGGGCCCGGGGGAGCAGTTCTTC
>TRBD1|TRBJ1-6|TRBV27|-
CASSLQAGGSSPLHF
TGTGCCAGCAGTTTACAGGCAGGGGGTTCGTCACCCCTCCACTTT
>TRBD2|TRBJ2-1|TRBV19|-
CASRGGALSNEQFF
TGTGCCAGTCGCGGGGGGGCCTTGTCCAATGAGCAGTTCTTC
>-|TRBJ2-3|TRBV5-4|-
CASSLGRPSTDTQYF
TGTGCCAGCAGCTTAGGCAGGCCTAGCACAGATACGCAGTATTTT
>TRBD2|TRBJ2-1|TRBV19|-
CASSRTSGGYNEQFF
TGTGCCAGTAGTAGAACTAGCGGGGGTTACAATGAGCAGTTCTTC
>TRBD2|TRBJ2-3|TRBV18|-
CASSPLAGTTDTQYF
TGTGCCAGCTCACCCCTAGCGGGGACAACAGATACGCAGTATTTT
>-|TRBJ1-1|TRBV19|-
CASSISQGRMNTEAFF
TGTGCCAGTAGTATTAGCCAAGGGCGCATGAACACTGAAGCTTTCTTT
>TRBD2|TRBJ2-3|TRBV4-3|-
CASSQETGGSTDTQYF
TGCGCCAGCAGCCAAGAAACCGGGGGGAGCACAGATACGCAGTATTTT
>-|TRBJ1-1|TRBV11-2|-
CASSSVRSGTVNTEAFF
TGTGCCAGCAGCTCCGTACGGTCCGGGACGGTGAACACTGAAGCTTTCTTT
>-|TRBJ1-2|TRBV7-2|-
CASSFPGANYGYTF
TGTGCCAGCAGCTTCCCAGGGGCTAACTATGGCTACACCTTC
>-|TRBJ1-5|TRBV5-6|-
CASSFFGRSNQPQHF
TGTGCCAGCAGCTTTTTCGGTAGAAGCAATCAGCCCCAGCATTTT
>-|TRBJ2-6|TRBV19|-
CASSTNRDTGANVLTF
TGTGCCAGTAGTACCAACAGGGACACTGGGGCCAACGTCCTGACTTTC
>-|TRBJ1-1|TRBV7-9|-
CASSPRGANTEAFF
TGTGCCAGCAGCCCCCGAGGAGCGAACACTGAAGCTTTCTTT
>-|TRBJ2-5|TRBV14|-
CASSHELPPPGETQYF
TGTGCCAGCAGCCACGAGCTCCCTCCCCCGGGGGAGACCCAGTACTTC
>-|TRBJ1-2|TRBV7-2|-
CASSFGQNYGYTF
TGTGCCAGCAGCTTCGGACAGAACTATGGCTACACCTTC
>-|TRBJ2-3|TRBV5-1|once
CASSLGGGPSTDTQYF
TGCGCCAGCAGCTTGGGAGGAGGCCCTAGCACAGATACGCAGTATTTT
>-|TRBJ2-4|TRBV28|-
CASSSAPGALAKNIQYF
TGTGCCAGCAGTTCCGCGCCGGGGGCGCTAGCCAAAAACATTCAGTACTTC
>-|TRBJ1-5|TRBV7-9|-
CASSPSGEQPQHF
TGTGCCAGCAGCCCGTCAGGGGAACAGCCCCAGCATTTT
>-|TRBJ2-2|TRBV27|-
CASSLILGYTGELFF
TGTGCCAGCAGTTTAATCTTAGGATACACCGGGGAGCTGTTTTTT
>-|TRBJ1-6|TRBV19|once
CASREGFSYNSPLHF
TGTGCCAGTAGGGAGGGCTTCTCCTATAATTCACCCCTCCACTTT
>TRBD1|TRBJ1-4|TRBV30|few
CAWSKTGGGGKLFF
TGTGCCTGGAGTAAAACAGGGGGTGGTGGAAAACTGTTTTTT
>-|TRBJ1-2|TRBV27|-
CASSFAGVEGYTF
TGTGCCAGCAGTTTCGCCGGGGTCGAGGGCTACACCTTC